This is a list of T cell receptor beta chains from one sample in a study of T cells in Graves' hyperthyroidism and ophthalmopathy. TCRdb independently ran MiXCR on the multiplex PCR reads; one entry per CDR3 protein. The data contain around 700,000 distinct CDR3 sequences, over 35% of them seen just once; the ten biggest clones take up around a third. The sample consisted of blood. These TCRs come from a woman aged 40 to 50 with Graves' hyperthyroidism. Each CDR3 is given with its conserved first and last residue. Fields, in order: V gene, clone size, D gene, J gene, CDR3 DNA, CDR3 protein. The D gene is left open where the match is weak. Clone size is shown for a subset of rows, as once, few, many or a class of expanded clone.

V gene: TRBV19; clone size: NA; D gene: TRBD2; J gene: TRBJ2-2; CDR3 DNA: TGTGCCAGTATAATATCTAGCGGGAGCACCGGGGAGCTGTTTTTT; CDR3 protein: CASIISSGSTGELFF
V gene: TRBV19; clone size: NA; D gene: NA; J gene: TRBJ1-5; CDR3 DNA: TGTGCCAGTAGTAAATCTAACAATCAGCCCCAGCATTTT; CDR3 protein: CASSKSNNQPQHF
V gene: TRBV15; clone size: few; D gene: NA; J gene: TRBJ2-7; CDR3 DNA: TGTGCCACCTCAGGGGAGGCCTACGAGCAGTACTTC; CDR3 protein: CATSGEAYEQYF
V gene: TRBV29-1; clone size: few; D gene: TRBD1; J gene: TRBJ1-2; CDR3 DNA: TGCAGCGTTGACGACGGGACAGGGGGCCAGGGCTACACCTTC; CDR3 protein: CSVDDGTGGQGYTF
V gene: TRBV2; clone size: few; D gene: NA; J gene: TRBJ2-6; CDR3 DNA: TGTGCCAGCACCAATGGGGCCAACGTCCTGACTTTC; CDR3 protein: CASTNGANVLTF
V gene: TRBV2; clone size: many; D gene: TRBD1; J gene: TRBJ1-2; CDR3 DNA: TGTGCCAGCACCCCAGACAGGGACTATGGCTACACCTTC; CDR3 protein: CASTPDRDYGYTF
V gene: TRBV4-1; clone size: few; D gene: NA; J gene: TRBJ2-7; CDR3 DNA: TGCGCCAGCAGCCAAGAAGGGAAGCGAACGGAGCAGTACTTC; CDR3 protein: CASSQEGKRTEQYF
V gene: TRBV19; clone size: NA; D gene: TRBD1; J gene: TRBJ2-7; CDR3 DNA: TGTGCCAGTAGTTTCGGACAGGGGGTACTCGAGCAGTACTTC; CDR3 protein: CASSFGQGVLEQYF
V gene: TRBV20-1; clone size: few; D gene: NA; J gene: TRBJ1-5; CDR3 DNA: TGCAGTGCTCAGGCTAGCAATCAGCCCCAGCATTTT; CDR3 protein: CSAQASNQPQHF
V gene: TRBV11-3; clone size: NA; D gene: NA; J gene: TRBJ1-2; CDR3 DNA: TGTGCCAGCAGCCCACTCTTTTTGCCCCTCTATGGCTACACCTTC; CDR3 protein: CASSPLFLPLYGYTF
V gene: TRBV6-5; clone size: NA; D gene: NA; J gene: TRBJ2-7; CDR3 DNA: TGTGCCAGCAGCTTCAACCCGGCCTCGACAGAGGACGACGACGAGCAGTACTTC; CDR3 protein: CASSFNPASTEDDDEQYF